The sequence of this TCR beta chain was determined in a study of blood T cells in healthy people across ages. Study conclusions and caveats: It was found that TCR beta diversity correlated strongly with the percentage of naive T cells.

CDR3 size: 15 residues. Germline CDR1 reads SGHRS; CDR2 reads YFSETQ. V dropped 0 bases and J dropped 5 bases, with 12 bases sitting between them. A J-beta primer mix and a sample-barcoded 5' primer were used in a second PCR of about 6 to 12 cycles. One entry per CDR3 protein, called by TCRdb with MiXCR from the 5' RACE reads. Of about 680,000 distinct CDR3 sequences listed, about 52% are singletons. In regard to this clonotype: Antigen: not known.

This sequence was found in a woman aged 60-75 years in good health. This chain connects TRBV5-1 to TRBJ2-1, with unresolved D. Sample: blood. CDR3 sequence reads: CASSLGPGQDNEQFF. In nucleotides, the CDR3 is TGCGCCAGCAGCTTGGGACCAGGTCAGGACAATGAGCAGTTCTTC.